The entry below gives a single T cell receptor (beta chain) sequence along with its context. Its antigen is not known. In replicate PCRs of sorted subsets, about 190 ng DNA, approximately 32,000 T cell genomes, was used. Produced via immunoSEQ multiplex PCR; TCRdb's table is partial and in-frame only. The sample lists fewer than 800,000 clones; 92% were seen once. CD45RO negativity and positive selection for CCR7 defined naive CD8 cells, a population that excluded terminally differentiated effector memory CD45RA+ cells. The data are from a study of shared clonotypes between healthy human individuals. General study points: Naive CD4 clonotypes overlapped across a few donors at roughly 4.5%. What limited the represented genetic and exposure-history diversity was the small number of donors. Sorted-subset samples were not fully sequenced, rarefaction indicated.

J lost 6 bases, V lost 3 bases, and 13 bases had no gene match. CDR3 size: 15 residues. Germline V gene data show CDR1 as SQVTM and CDR2 as ANQGSEA. The source material was naive CD8+ T cells sorted from blood. The origin of this receptor is a man aged 30 to 39 in good health. The J gene is TRBJ1-2, the V gene TRBV29-1; 7 nucleotides line up with TRBD1. The CDR3: CSVDVGDRVSDGYTF. The CDR3 DNA is TGCAGCGTTGACGTTGGTGACAGGGTAAGCGATGGCTACACCTTC. The whole variable domain, remainder taken from reference TRBV29-1 and TRBJ1-2, is SAVISQKPSRDICQRGTSLTIQCQVDSQVTMMFWYRQQPGQSLTLIATANQGSEATYESGFVIDKFPISRPNLTFSTLTVSNMSPEDSSIYLCSVDVGDRVSDGYTFGSGTRLTVV.